This TCR beta chain appears in the sequencing data of a study of resident and recirculating memory T cells in vitiligo. Study in general: Epidermis came from shave biopsies of lesional and nonlesional sites, plus PBMCs.

The protocol was immunoSEQ multiplex PCR, while the TCRdb copy is restricted to in-frame clones and leaves out a portion. The data contain 70,000 to 95,000 clones, approximately 90% of them seen just once; the ten biggest clones take up roughly 5%. Patients had to be free of confetti depigmentation, indicating active vitiligo. This clone was observed once. The CDR3 extends over 15 amino acids. Trimming removed 5 bases from V and 3 bases from J, with 16 bases in between. Germline V gives CDR1 LNHDA, CDR2 SQIVND (reference sequence). J is TRBJ1-2 and V is TRBV19; D call uncertain. Sequencing was performed on blood. The TCR sequence derives from a male donor with vitiligo. The CDR3 coding sequence is TGTGCCAGTAGTTCGTACGGGGTTCAGGACTATGGCTACACCTTC. It codes for CASSSYGVQDYGYTF.